The 17 T cell receptor beta chains presented below share a single source sample, sequenced in a study of blood T cell repertoires in COVID-19. Produced via immunoSEQ multiplex PCR; TCRdb's table is partial and in-frame only. This sample carries approximately 210,000 clones, about 84% of them seen once, and the ten largest clones take 4.3%. The sequencing sample was made of PBMCs or T cells enriched from blood (not recorded which). The receptors here all came from a man aged 25 to 40 with acute COVID-19.

The chain joins TRBV27 to TRBJ1-4; 8 bases are shared with TRBD1. CDR1 MNHEY and CDR2 SMNVEV come from the germline V gene (reference sequence). This CDR3 has 14 residues. V lost 3 bases and J lost 8; bases outside the gene matches: 5. In DNA form, the CDR3 reads TGTGCCAGCAGTTTTGAACAGGGGGGCGAAAAACTGTTTTTT. Translated: CASSFEQGGEKLFF.

The chain carries TRBV14 and TRBJ1-3; D gene unclear. V lost 1 base to trimming and J lost 5 bases, with 3 bases between them. In germline, CDR1 is SGHDN, CDR2 FVKESK. The CDR3 covers 12 residues. Here the CDR3 reads CASSQVRNTIYF. The DNA of the CDR3 is TGTGCCAGCAGCCAAGTAAGAAACACCATATATTTT.

The V and J genes are TRBV2 and TRBJ2-3, with D possibly TRBD1 on 6 matching bases. V was trimmed by 6 bases and J by 5 bases, leaving 21 bases between them. The CDR3 length is 16 residues. Germline-derived CDR1 and CDR2 are SNHLY and FYNNEI. The CDR3 spells CASSREGGRAVDTQYF. The DNA for the CDR3 is TGTGCCAGCAGCCGGGAAGGGGGTAGGGCCGTAGATACGCAGTATTTT.

The rearrangement uses TRBV2 and TRBJ2-7, with D uncertain. The V end was cut by 1 base, the J end by 0 bases, with 10 bases between. Per the germline V gene, CDR1 is SNHLY and CDR2 is FYNNEI. The CDR3 has 15 amino acids. CDR3: CASSEDYTISYEQYF. CDR3 nucleotides: TGTGCCAGCAGTGAAGACTATACTATCTCCTACGAGCAGTACTTC.

This chain uses TRBV29-1 with TRBJ1-6; 9 bases map to TRBD1. Trimming took 6 bases from V and 8 from J; bases not matched to a gene: 5. Germline CDR1 reads SQVTM; CDR2 reads ANQGSEA. This CDR3 region has 13 residues. The chain's CDR3 is CSVNRGPDSPLHF. In DNA, the CDR3 is TGCAGCGTCAACAGGGGGCCGGATTCACCCCTCCACTTT.

This clone was seen a few times. V usage is TRBV19 and J usage is TRBJ1-5; D remains ambiguous. Germline lookup yields CDR1 LNHDA and CDR2 SQIVND (reference sequence). The CDR3 length is 15 residues. V was pared by 0 bases and J by 2 bases, with 8 bases between. This chain's CDR3 is CASSIDQNRNQPQHF. In DNA form, the CDR3 reads TGTGCCAGTAGTATAGACCAGAATCGCAATCAGCCCCAGCATTTT.

This clone was counted a single time. The rearrangement uses TRBV18 and TRBJ1-5, with 9 bases fitting TRBD1. The CDR3 has 15 residues. Per germline, CDR1 KGHSH and CDR2 LQKENI. V gave up 5 bases and J gave up 4 bases; unmatched junction bases: 6. The CDR3 spells CASSSDRGVNQPQHF. The CDR3, as DNA: TGTGCCAGCTCATCGGACAGGGGCGTAAATCAGCCCCAGCATTTT.

This chain connects TRBV10-2 to TRBJ2-3, with 10 nucleotides matching TRBD2. Trimming cost V 0 bases and J 3 bases; bases outside gene matches: 3. The length of the CDR3 is 16 residues. The germline CDR1 and CDR2 sequences are WSHSY and SAAADI. The CDR3 sequence is CASSESGSGGTDTQYF. CDR3 bases: TGCGCCAGCAGTGAGTCAGGTAGCGGGGGGACAGATACGCAGTATTTT.

The chain carries TRBV6-5 and TRBJ2-2; unclear D gene. The germline V gene encodes CDR1 MNHEY and CDR2 SVGAGI. The CDR3 extends over 16 amino acids. V was pared by 4 bases and J by 1 base, with 13 bases between. The CDR3 protein is CASSSLLSGNTGELFF. As DNA, the CDR3 is TGTGCCAGCAGTTCCCTCCTTTCCGGGAACACCGGGGAGCTGTTTTTT.

The CDR3 bases are TGTGCCAGCAGCCCCCCAGGACACTTATCCTACGAGCAGTACTTC. This encodes CASSPPGHLSYEQYF. V is TRBV7-9 and J is TRBJ2-7; tentatively, D is TRBD1 (5 bases). The CDR3 is 15 residues long. Germline V lookup: CDR1 SEHNR, CDR2 FQNEAQ (reference sequence). Trimming took 5 bases from V and 1 from J, leaving 15 bases between them. Based on the CDR3 plus reference TRBV7-9 and TRBJ2-7, the full variable domain is DTGVSQNPRHKITKRGQNVTFRCDPISEHNRLYWYRQTLGQGPEFLTYFQNEAQLEKSRLLSDRFSAERPKGSFSTLEIQRTEQGDSAMYLCASSPPGHLSYEQYFGPGTRLTVT.

This clone was detected only a few times. This chain joins TRBV4-1 and TRBJ1-1, with D possibly matching TRBD1 (5 bases). The CDR3 contains 14 residues. V lost 4 bases and J 0 bases, leaving 9 bases between the germline ends. In germline, CDR1 is MGHRA, CDR2 YSYEKL. CDR3 sequence reads: CASSPQAMNTEAFF. CDR3 in DNA: TGCGCCAGCAGCCCACAGGCCATGAACACTGAAGCTTTCTTT.

The chain couples TRBV5-1 to TRBJ2-5; weak D call: TRBD2 (6 bases). Trimming shortened V by 5 bases and J by 4 bases, and 6 bases separated the two germline ends. Germline V CDR1 and CDR2: SGHRS, YFSETQ. There are 11 residues in the CDR3. The CDR3 loop reads CASREGETQYF. For the CDR3, the DNA is TGCGCCAGCAGGGAGGGAGAGACCCAGTACTTC.

The chain employs TRBV19 and TRBJ2-3; 8 bases are a match to TRBD2. The CDR3 has 11 amino acids. Germline assignment: CDR1 LNHDA and CDR2 SQIVND (reference sequence). V dropped 5 bases and J dropped 9; count of bases not matched to a gene: 1. The CDR3 here is CASSRGGTQYF. Written as DNA, the CDR3 is TGTGCCAGTAGTCGGGGGGGGACGCAGTATTTT. The full variable domain, in which reference TRBV19 and TRBJ2-3 provide the parts outside the CDR3, is DGGITQSPKYLFRKEGQNVTLSCEQNLNHDAMYWYRQDPGQGLRLIYYSQIVNDFQKGDIAEGYSVSREKKESFPLTVTSAQKNPTAFYLCASSRGGTQYFGPGTRLTVL.

This clone has more than one count but fewer than ten. The chain uses TRBV6-5 and TRBJ1-1; 8 nucleotides agree with TRBD1. V lost 6 bases to trimming and J lost 11 bases; unmatched junction nucleotides: 5. The germline V gene has CDR1 MNHEY and CDR2 SVGAGI. The CDR3 is made up of 11 amino acids. The CDR3 protein is CASRGQGLAFF. The CDR3 coding sequence is TGTGCCAGCAGAGGACAGGGATTGGCTTTCTTT.

The rearrangement links TRBV10-3 to TRBJ2-5, with D possibly matching TRBD1 (6 bases). Germline V gives CDR1 ENHRY, CDR2 SYGVKD. V lost 5 bases and J 2 bases, leaving 12 bases between the germline ends. The CDR3 has 14 residues. The CDR3 is CAISPGQGQETQYF. The CDR3 bases are TGTGCCATCAGTCCGGGGCAGGGGCAAGAGACCCAGTACTTC.

This sequence joins TRBV5-1 and TRBJ1-2; 8 nucleotides line up with TRBD1. Germline V gene sequence: CDR1 SGHRS, CDR2 YFSETQ. Trimming removed 4 bases from V and 7 bases from J; junction bases left unmatched: 9. CDR3 size: 14 residues. The CDR3 region has the DNA TGCGCCAGCAGCGAAGGACAGGGCCCGGGTGGCTACACCTTC. Amino acid sequence: CASSEGQGPGGYTF.

The rearrangement links TRBV19 to TRBJ2-3; 8 bases match TRBD1. The CDR3 has 14 residues. Germline V gene data show CDR1 as LNHDA and CDR2 as SQIVND (reference sequence). With V trimmed by 5 bases and J by 5 bases, 6 bases remained unmatched. The CDR3 DNA reads TGTGCCAGTAGTCAAACAGGGGGACAAGATACGCAGTATTTT. Protein sequence: CASSQTGGQDTQYF.